This note documents a single T cell receptor (beta chain) sequence. This sample was included in a study of cytomegalovirus exposure and HLA in healthy donors. The primer mix had 60 Vbeta and 13 Jbeta primers. Produced via immunoSEQ multiplex PCR; TCRdb's table is partial and in-frame only. The sample holds some 82,000 clones. V shed 2 bases and J shed 0 bases, with 12 bases lying between them. This CDR3 has 15 amino acids. CDR1 and CDR2 (germline): SGHRS, YFSETQ. This clonotype originated in a woman aged 25 to 39 in good health and CMV-seronegative. Specimen: PBMCs. This chain joins TRBV5-1 and TRBJ2-7; the D gene is possibly TRBD2 (6 bases). This chain's CDR3 is CASSFGTANSYEQYF. CDR3 in DNA: TGCGCCAGCAGCTTCGGGACTGCGAACTCCTACGAGCAGTACTTC.